One T cell receptor beta chain is described in this entry. Its antigen is not known. The CDR3 is 16 residues long. Trimming took off 6 bases at V and 2 bases at J, with 19 bases between the two ends. Germline loops: CDR1 SGHTA, CDR2 FQGNSA. Treatment noted: around 19 received Ad26.COV2.S at low or high dose, single or two shots; about 5 received placebo; per-sample allocation not given. Sampling was performed 63 days after the first vaccine or placebo injection. Ad26 vector vaccine expressed Wuhan-strain SARS-CoV-2 spike. The source of the sample is a study of Ad26.COV2.S vaccination and SARS-CoV-2 variants. Turning to the study itself: Dosing was one shot or two shots 56 days apart. Study observations and caveats: Vaccine recipients had higher spike-specific TCR breadth than placebo recipients. Substantial response breadth was reportedly seen for spike-specific CD8+ and CD4+ T cells after vaccination.

Assay: immunoSEQ multiplex PCR; the TCRdb copy retains only in-frame clones and omits some. The sample lists 410,000 or so clones; around 92% were seen once. The chain carries TRBV7-2 and TRBJ1-2; D unclear. The clonotype was recovered from a person aged 18 to 59 who received the Ad26.COV2.S COVID-19 vaccine or a placebo. The specimen comprised peripheral blood, sampled in a trial of Ad26.COV2.S vaccine versus placebo. CDR3 sequence reads: CASSPGRTRSNYGYTF. CDR3 DNA sequence: TGTGCCAGCAGTCCAGGCCGGACGAGATCAAACTATGGCTACACCTTC.